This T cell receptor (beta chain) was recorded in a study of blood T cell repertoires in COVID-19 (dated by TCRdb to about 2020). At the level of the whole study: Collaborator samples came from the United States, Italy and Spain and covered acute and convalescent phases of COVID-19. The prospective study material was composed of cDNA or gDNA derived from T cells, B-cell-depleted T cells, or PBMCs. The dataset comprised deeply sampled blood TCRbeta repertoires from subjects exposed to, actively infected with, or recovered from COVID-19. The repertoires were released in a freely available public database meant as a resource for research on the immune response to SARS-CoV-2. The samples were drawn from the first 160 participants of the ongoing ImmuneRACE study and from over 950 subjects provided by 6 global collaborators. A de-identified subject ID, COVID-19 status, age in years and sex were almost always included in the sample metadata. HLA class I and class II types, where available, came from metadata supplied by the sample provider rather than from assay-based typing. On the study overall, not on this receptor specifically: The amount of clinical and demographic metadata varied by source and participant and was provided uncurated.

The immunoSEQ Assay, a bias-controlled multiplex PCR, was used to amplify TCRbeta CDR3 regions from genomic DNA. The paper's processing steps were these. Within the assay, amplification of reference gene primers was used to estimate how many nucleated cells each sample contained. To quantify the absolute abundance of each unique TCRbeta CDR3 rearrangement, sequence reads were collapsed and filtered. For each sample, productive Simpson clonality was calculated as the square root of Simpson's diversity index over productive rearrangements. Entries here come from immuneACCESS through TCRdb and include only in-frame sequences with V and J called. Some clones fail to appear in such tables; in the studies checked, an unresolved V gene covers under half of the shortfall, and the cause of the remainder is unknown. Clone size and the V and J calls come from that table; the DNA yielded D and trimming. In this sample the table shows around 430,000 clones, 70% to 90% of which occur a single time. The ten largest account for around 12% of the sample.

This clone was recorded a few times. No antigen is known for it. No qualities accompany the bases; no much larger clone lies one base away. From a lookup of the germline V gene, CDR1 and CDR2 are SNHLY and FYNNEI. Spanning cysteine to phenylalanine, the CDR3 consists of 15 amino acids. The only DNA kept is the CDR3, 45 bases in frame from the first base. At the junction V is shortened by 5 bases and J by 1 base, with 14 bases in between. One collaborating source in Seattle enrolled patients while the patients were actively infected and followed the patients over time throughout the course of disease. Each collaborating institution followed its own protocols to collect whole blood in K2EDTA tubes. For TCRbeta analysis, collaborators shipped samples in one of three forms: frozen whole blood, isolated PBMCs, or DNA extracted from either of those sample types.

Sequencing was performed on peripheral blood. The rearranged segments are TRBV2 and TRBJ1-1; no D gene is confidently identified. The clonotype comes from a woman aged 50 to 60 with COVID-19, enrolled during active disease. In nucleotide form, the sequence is TGTGCCAGCAGTCCAGCCAGGCCGGAGAACACTGAAGCTTTCTTT. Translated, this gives CASSPARPENTEAFF.